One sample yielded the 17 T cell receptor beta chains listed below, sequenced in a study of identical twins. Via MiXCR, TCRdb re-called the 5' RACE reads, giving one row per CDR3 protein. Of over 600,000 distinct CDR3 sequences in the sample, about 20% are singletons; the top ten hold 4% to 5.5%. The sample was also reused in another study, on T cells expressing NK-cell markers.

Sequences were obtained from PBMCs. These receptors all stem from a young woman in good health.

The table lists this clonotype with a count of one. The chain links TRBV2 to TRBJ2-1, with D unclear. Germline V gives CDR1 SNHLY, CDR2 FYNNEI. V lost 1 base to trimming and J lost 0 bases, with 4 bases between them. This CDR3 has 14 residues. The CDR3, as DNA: TGTGCCAGCAGTGAAGTTACCTCCTACAATGAGCAGTTCTTC. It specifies CASSEVTSYNEQFF.

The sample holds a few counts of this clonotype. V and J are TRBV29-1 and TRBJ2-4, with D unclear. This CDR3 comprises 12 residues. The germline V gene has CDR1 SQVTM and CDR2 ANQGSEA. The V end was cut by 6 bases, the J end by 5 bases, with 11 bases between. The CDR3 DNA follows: TGCAGCGTATTGTCTGAAGAAAACATTCAGTACTTC. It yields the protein CSVLSEENIQYF.

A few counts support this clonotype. The CDR3 DNA reads as TGTGCCAGCAGCGCCAAAAAGAACACTGAAGCTTTCTTT. Its translation is CASSAKKNTEAFF. The chain couples TRBV6-1 to TRBJ1-1; D not resolved. Trimming removed 6 bases from V and 1 base from J, with 9 bases in between. CDR1 and CDR2 from the germline V gene are MNHNS and SASEGT. The CDR3 extends over 13 amino acids.

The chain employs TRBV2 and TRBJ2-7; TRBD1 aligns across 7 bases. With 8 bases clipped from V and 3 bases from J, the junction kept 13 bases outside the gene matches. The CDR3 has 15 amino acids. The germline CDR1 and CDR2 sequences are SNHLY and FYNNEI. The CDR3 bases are TGTGCCAGCTCAGTAAGACAGGGTAAGGTCTACGAGCAGTACTTC. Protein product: CASSVRQGKVYEQYF.

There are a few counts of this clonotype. CDR3 loop: CASSYPSGSSTDTQYF. The DNA for the CDR3 is TGTGCCAGCAGTTACCCTAGCGGATCTAGCACAGATACGCAGTATTTT. V is TRBV6-5 and J is TRBJ2-3, with 7 bases fitting TRBD2. There are 16 residues in the CDR3. Trimming removed 2 bases from V and 0 bases from J; junction bases left unmatched: 5. CDR1 and CDR2 (germline): MNHEY, SVGAGI.

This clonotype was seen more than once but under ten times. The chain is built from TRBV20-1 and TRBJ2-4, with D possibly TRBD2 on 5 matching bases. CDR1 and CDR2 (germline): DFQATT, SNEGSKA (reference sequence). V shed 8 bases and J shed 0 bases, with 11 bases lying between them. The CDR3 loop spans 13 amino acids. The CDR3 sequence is CSTSRGAKNIQYF. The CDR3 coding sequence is TGCAGTACCTCACGGGGAGCCAAAAACATTCAGTACTTC.

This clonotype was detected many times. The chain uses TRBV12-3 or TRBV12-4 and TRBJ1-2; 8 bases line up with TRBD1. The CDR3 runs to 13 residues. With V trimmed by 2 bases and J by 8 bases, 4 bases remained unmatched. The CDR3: CASSLRQGLGYTF. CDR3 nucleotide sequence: TGTGCCAGCAGTTTAAGACAGGGGCTCGGCTACACCTTC.

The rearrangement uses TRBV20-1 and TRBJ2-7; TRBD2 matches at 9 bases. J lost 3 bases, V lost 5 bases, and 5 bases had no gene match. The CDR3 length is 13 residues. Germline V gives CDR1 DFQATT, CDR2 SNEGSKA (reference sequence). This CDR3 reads CSAGLASGYEQYF. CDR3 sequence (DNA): TGCAGTGCTGGACTAGCGTCGGGCTACGAGCAGTACTTC.

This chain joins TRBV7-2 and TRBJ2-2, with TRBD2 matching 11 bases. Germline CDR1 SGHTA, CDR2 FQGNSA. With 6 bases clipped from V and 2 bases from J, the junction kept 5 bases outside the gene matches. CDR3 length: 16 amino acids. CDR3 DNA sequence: TGTGCCAGCAGGCGAACTAGCGGGAGTAACACCGGGGAGCTGTTTTTT. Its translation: CASRRTSGSNTGELFF.

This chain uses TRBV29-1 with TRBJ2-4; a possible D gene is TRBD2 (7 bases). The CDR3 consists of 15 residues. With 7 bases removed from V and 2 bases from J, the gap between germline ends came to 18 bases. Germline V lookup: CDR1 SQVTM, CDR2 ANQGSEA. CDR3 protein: CSALRGGLSKNIQYF. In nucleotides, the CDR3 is TGCAGCGCCCTGAGAGGGGGACTATCCAAAAACATTCAGTACTTC.

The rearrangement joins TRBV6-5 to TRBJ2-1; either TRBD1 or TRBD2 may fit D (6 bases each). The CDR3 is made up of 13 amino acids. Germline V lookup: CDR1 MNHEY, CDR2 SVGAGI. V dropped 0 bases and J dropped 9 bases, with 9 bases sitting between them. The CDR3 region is CASSYSRGAEQFF. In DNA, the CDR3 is TGTGCCAGCAGTTACTCGAGGGGGGCTGAGCAGTTCTTC.

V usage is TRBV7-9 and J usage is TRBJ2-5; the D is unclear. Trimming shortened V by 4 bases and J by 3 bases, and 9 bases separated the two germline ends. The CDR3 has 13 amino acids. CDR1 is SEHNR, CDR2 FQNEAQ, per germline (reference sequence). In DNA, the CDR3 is TGTGCCAGCAGCTCCCCATTAAAAGAGACCCAGTACTTC. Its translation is CASSSPLKETQYF.

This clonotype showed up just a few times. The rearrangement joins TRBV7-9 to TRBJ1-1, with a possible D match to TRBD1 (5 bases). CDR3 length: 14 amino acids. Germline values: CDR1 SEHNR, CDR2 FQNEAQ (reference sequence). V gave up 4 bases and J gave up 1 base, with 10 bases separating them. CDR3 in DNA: TGTGCCAGCAGCTGGGGGGTCGGGAACACTGAAGCTTTCTTT. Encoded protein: CASSWGVGNTEAFF.

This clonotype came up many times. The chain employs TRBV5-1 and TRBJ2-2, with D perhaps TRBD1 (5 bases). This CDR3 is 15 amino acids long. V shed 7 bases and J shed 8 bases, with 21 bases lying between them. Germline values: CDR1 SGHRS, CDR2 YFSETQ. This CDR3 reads CASRLDSYLTGELFF. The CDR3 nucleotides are TGCGCCAGCCGTCTCGACAGCTATCTTACAGGGGAGCTGTTTTTT. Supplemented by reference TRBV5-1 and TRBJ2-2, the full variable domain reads KAGVTQTPRYLIKTRGQQVTLSCSPISGHRSVSWYQQTPGQGLQFLFEYFSETQRNKGNFPGRFSGRQFSNSRSEMNVSTLELGDSALYLCASRLDSYLTGELFFGEGSRLTVL.

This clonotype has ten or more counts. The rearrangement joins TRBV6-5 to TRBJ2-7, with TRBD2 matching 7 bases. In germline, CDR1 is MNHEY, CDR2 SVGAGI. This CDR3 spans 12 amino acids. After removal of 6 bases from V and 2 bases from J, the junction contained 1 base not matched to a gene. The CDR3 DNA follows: TGTGCCAGCAGCCGGGGGGCCTACGAGCAGTACTTC. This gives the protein CASSRGAYEQYF.

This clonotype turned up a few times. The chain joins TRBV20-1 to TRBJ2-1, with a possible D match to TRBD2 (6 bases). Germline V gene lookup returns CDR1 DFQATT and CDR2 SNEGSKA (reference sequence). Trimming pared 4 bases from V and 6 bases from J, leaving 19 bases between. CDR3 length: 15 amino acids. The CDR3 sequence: CSAITTGLGTNEQFF. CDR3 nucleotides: TGCAGTGCTATTACCACGGGACTTGGAACCAATGAGCAGTTCTTC.

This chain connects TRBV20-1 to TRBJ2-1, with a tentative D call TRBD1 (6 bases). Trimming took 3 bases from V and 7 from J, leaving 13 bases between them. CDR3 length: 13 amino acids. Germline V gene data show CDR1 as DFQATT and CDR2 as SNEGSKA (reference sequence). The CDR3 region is CSARGRGWNEQFF. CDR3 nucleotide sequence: TGCAGTGCTAGGGGCAGGGGATGGAATGAGCAGTTCTTC.